This T cell receptor (beta chain) was documented in a study of blood T cell repertoires in COVID-19. About the research overall: From T cells, B-cell-depleted T cells, or PBMCs came the material, which was cDNA or gDNA.

In regard to this clone: The sample has other DNA sequences that encode this CDR3 too.

Trimming stripped 11 bases from V and 4 bases from J, with 15 bases between. CDR3 length: 12 residues. The table came from immunoSEQ multiplex PCR; TCRdb's copy has only in-frame clones and leaves some out. The data contain 250,000 to 300,000 clones, roughly 90% of them singletons. The rearrangement links TRBV12-3 or TRBV12-4 to TRBJ2-7, with a weak D call TRBD2 (5 bases). This clonotype originated in a woman aged 25 to 39 with acute or convalescent COVID-19. Sequencing input: peripheral blood. CDR3 sequence: CASRRDTYEQYF. The CDR3 coding sequence is TGTGCCTCCCGACGGGATACGTACGAGCAGTACTTC.